The next 31 T cell receptor beta chains were all read from a single sample in a study of T cells expressing NK-cell markers. From the 5' RACE reads, TCRdb lists one entry per CDR3 protein and no DNA. Its table lists about 260,000 distinct CDR3 sequences. The source material was blood T cells: a sorted CD56 or NKG2C T cell subset, CD4+ or CD8+ T cells, or bulk PBMC T cells (not recorded which). These receptors were taken from a man younger than 35 in good health.

CDR3 sequence reads: CASSGLDTQYF. The V and J genes are TRBV12-3 or TRBV12-4 and TRBJ2-3; TCRdb's D call of TRBD2 is untestable without DNA. The CDR3 extends over 11 amino acids.

V usage is TRBV10-3 and J usage is TRBJ1-1; as DNA is missing, the TRBD1 call by TCRdb cannot be tested. Germline CDR1 and CDR2: ENHRY and SYGVKD. The CDR3 has 14 residues. CDR3 in amino acids: CAISRTGENTEAFF.

The rearrangement uses TRBV20-1 and TRBJ2-7; the TCRdb D gene call, TRBD2, has no DNA to confirm it. Germline V CDR1 and CDR2: DFQATT, SNEGSKA (reference sequence). The CDR3 runs 14 residues. This chain's CDR3 is CSARLAGGRYEQYF.

V is TRBV15 and J is TRBJ2-6; checking the TCRdb D call of TRBD1 is not possible without DNA. The CDR3 has 19 residues. Per the germline V gene, CDR1 is LNHNV and CDR2 is YYDKDF (reference sequence). CDR3 amino acids: CATSPTGETAPSGANVLTF.

This chain links TRBV27 with TRBJ1-2; TCRdb's D gene call, TRBD1, goes unchecked for lack of DNA. The CDR3 runs 12 residues. Germline V gene data show CDR1 as MNHEY and CDR2 as SMNVEV (reference sequence). The CDR3 spells CASSLRGSGYTF.

The V call is TRBV12-3 or TRBV12-4, the J call TRBJ2-6; TCRdb's D call of TRBD2 is untestable without DNA. This CDR3 is built from 19 residues. CDR3 residues: CASSLDVSGRGPGANVLTF.

The chain employs TRBV5-6 and TRBJ2-5. CDR1 and CDR2 from the germline V gene are SGHDT and YYEEEE. CDR3 length equals 13 residues. Here the CDR3 reads CASSGDNQETQYF. The variable domain in full, with the rest retrieved from reference TRBV5-6 and TRBJ2-5, is DAGVTQSPTHLIKTRGQQVTLRCSPKSGHDTVSWYQQALGQGPQFIFQYYEEEERQRGNFPDRFSGHQFPNYSSELNVNALLLGDSALYLCASSGDNQETQYFGPGTRLLVL.

The genes are TRBV30 and TRBJ1-2; TCRdb's D call, TRBD1, is unchecked because there is no DNA. CDR3 length: 16 amino acids. The V gene's germline CDR1 is GTSNPN and CDR2 SVGIG (reference sequence). The CDR3: CAWRAQTGGGFYGYTF.

This chain joins TRBV9 and TRBJ2-3; as DNA is missing, the TRBD1 call by TCRdb cannot be tested. Germline CDR1 is SGDLS and CDR2 is YYNGEE. The CDR3 has 18 residues. The CDR3 sequence: CASSGPGQLPSTTDTQYF.

The rearrangement uses TRBV20-1 and TRBJ1-5. Per germline, CDR1 DFQATT and CDR2 SNEGSKA (reference sequence). This CDR3 spans 15 amino acids. The CDR3 spells CSARDRAMSNQPQHF.

The chain couples TRBV20-1 to TRBJ2-1; the D call from TCRdb, TRBD2, cannot be confirmed without DNA. There are 17 residues in the CDR3. Germline loops: CDR1 DFQATT, CDR2 SNEGSKA (reference sequence). The CDR3 loop is CSARDHRRLADYNEQFF.

The chain carries TRBV29-1 and TRBJ2-1; TCRdb calls TRBD1, which cannot be checked without DNA. The CDR3 runs to 11 residues. Per the germline V gene, CDR1 is SQVTM and CDR2 is ANQGSEA. Here the CDR3 reads CSVGTGDEQFF.

This chain links TRBV7-2 with TRBJ2-3; TCRdb's D call of TRBD2 is untestable without DNA. CDR3 length: 14 residues. CDR1 and CDR2 (germline): SGHTA, FQGNSA. CDR3 region: CASSPRLAGEPQYF.

The chain combines TRBV19 with TRBJ2-3. CDR1 is LNHDA and CDR2 is SQIVND in the germline V gene (reference sequence). The CDR3 loop spans 12 amino acids. Here the CDR3 reads CASSPATDTQYF.

V gene TRBV9 combines with J gene TRBJ2-1; there is no DNA to check the TCRdb D call of TRBD1. CDR1 and CDR2 (germline): SGDLS, YYNGEE. The CDR3 extends over 15 amino acids. The CDR3 is CASSVTGQGFNEQFF.

The genes are TRBV7-8 and TRBJ1-6; TCRdb's assignment of TRBD1 cannot be checked, as there is no DNA. This CDR3 has 15 residues. The germline gives CDR1 SGHVS, CDR2 FQNEAQ. CDR3 in amino acids: CASSYDRATYSPLHF.

J is TRBJ1-1 and V is TRBV7-6; as DNA is missing, the TRBD1 call by TCRdb cannot be tested. The CDR3 spans 14 residues. The germline V gene encodes CDR1 SGHVS and CDR2 FNYEAQ. CDR3 residues: CASSLEDRGNRAFF.

The V call is TRBV5-6, the J call TRBJ2-5; the TRBD1 assignment by TCRdb is unverifiable without DNA. Germline V lookup: CDR1 SGHDT, CDR2 YYEEEE. The CDR3 length is 13 residues. CDR3 in amino acids: CAGHLQGIETQYF.

The J gene is TRBJ2-1, the V gene TRBV6-6; the TCRdb call, TRBD1, lacks DNA for checking. The CDR3 has 13 amino acids. Germline V gene sequence: CDR1 MNHNY, CDR2 SVGAGI (reference sequence). The CDR3 sequence is CASSWVRDGEQFF.

V usage is TRBV5-1 and J usage is TRBJ2-1; TCRdb proposes TRBD2, but this gene call is untestable without DNA. Germline V gives CDR1 SGHRS, CDR2 YFSETQ. This CDR3 has 17 amino acids. This CDR3 is CASSGGTSGIPYNEQFF.

The chain recombines TRBV20-1 with TRBJ1-1. CDR3 length equals 15 residues. CDR1 and CDR2 from the germline V gene are DFQATT and SNEGSKA (reference sequence). The CDR3 protein is CSARDRDPFSGEAFF.

The rearrangement uses TRBV4-3 and TRBJ2-3; TCRdb reports TRBD1, a call that lacks DNA to check it against. Germline assignment: CDR1 LGHNA and CDR2 YSLEER. This CDR3 comprises 15 residues. CDR3 region: CASSPTGVVTDTQYF.

The chain couples TRBV6-1 to TRBJ2-1; as DNA is missing, the TRBD2 call by TCRdb cannot be tested. Germline V gene data show CDR1 as MNHNS and CDR2 as SASEGT. The CDR3 is made up of 18 amino acids. CDR3 amino acids: CASSEANYRTSPGFEQFF.

The chain uses TRBV6-1 and TRBJ2-3. The CDR3 has 13 residues. Per the germline V gene, CDR1 is MNHNS and CDR2 is SASEGT. CDR3 protein: CATSAPSTDTQYF.

V gene TRBV6-5 combines with J gene TRBJ1-5. CDR1 and CDR2 from the germline V gene are MNHEY and SVGAGI. The CDR3 consists of 14 residues. This chain's CDR3 is CASSYTALSQPQHF.

The rearrangement joins TRBV25-1 to TRBJ1-2; TCRdb's D gene call, TRBD1, goes unchecked for lack of DNA. CDR1 MGHDK and CDR2 SYGVNS come from the germline V gene. The CDR3 spans 15 residues. This chain's CDR3 is CASSDATGLNYGYTF.

The rearrangement joins TRBV28 to TRBJ1-1; TCRdb lists TRBD1, though no DNA is available to test this call. The CDR3 is 15 residues long. In germline, CDR1 is MDHEN, CDR2 SYDVKM. Here the CDR3 reads CASSTGTDMNTEAFF.

This chain links TRBV20-1 with TRBJ2-4. Germline CDR1 and CDR2: DFQATT and SNEGSKA (reference sequence). The CDR3 contains 15 residues. Here the CDR3 reads CSARENGEAKNIQYF.

The chain uses TRBV12-3 or TRBV12-4 and TRBJ1-2. The CDR3 extends over 14 amino acids. This CDR3 is CASTQGPDFYGYTF.

The CDR3 is CASSLGFGQGNNEQFF. The rearrangement joins TRBV7-8 to TRBJ2-1; TCRdb indicates TRBD1, and absent DNA this call remains unverified. This CDR3 contains 16 residues. The germline gives CDR1 SGHVS, CDR2 FQNEAQ. Full variable domain (outside the CDR3, taken from reference TRBV7-8 and TRBJ2-1): GAGVSQSPRYKVAKRGQDVALRCDPISGHVSLFWYQQALGQGPEFLTYFQNEAQLDKSGLPSDRFFAERPEGSVSTLKIQRTQQEDSAVYLCASSLGFGQGNNEQFFGPGTRLTVL.

V and J are TRBV29-1 and TRBJ2-5; TCRdb calls TRBD2, which cannot be checked without DNA. CDR3 length: 14 residues. CDR1 and CDR2 from the germline V gene are SQVTM and ANQGSEA. This CDR3 reads CSVDPSGREETQYF.